The next 30 T cell receptor beta chains were all read from a single sample in a study of Graves' ophthalmopathy and Graves' hyperthyroidism. RNA served as the template for amplifying TCR beta CDR3 regions. HTBI primers primed a first-round RT-PCR, and a second-round multiplex PCR followed. One entry per CDR3 protein results from TCRdb running MiXCR on the multiplex PCR reads. Among about 1.1 million distinct CDR3 sequences listed, roughly 35% were seen once. The material sequenced was peripheral blood or thyroid tissue (not recorded which). These receptors all come from an adult man with Graves' hyperthyroidism.

This clonotype has a count of ten or more. The chain has TRBV15 and TRBJ1-2; TRBD1 aligns across 9 bases. This CDR3 region has 16 residues. The trim removed 3 bases at V and 1 base at J, leaving 6 bases unmatched. CDR1 LNHNV and CDR2 YYDKDF come from the germline V gene (reference sequence). CDR3 sequence (DNA): TGTGCCACCAGCAGGGACCGGGACAGGGTTAACTATGGCTACACCTTC. Amino acids: CATSRDRDRVNYGYTF. The entire variable domain, with the rest obtained from reference TRBV15 and TRBJ1-2, is as follows: DAMVIQNPRYQVTQFGKPVTLSCSQTLNHNVMYWYQQKSSQAPKLLFHYYDKDFNNEADTPDNFQSRRPNTSFCFLDIRSPGLGDTAMYLCATSRDRDRVNYGYTFGSGTRLTVV.

This clonotype was observed many times. The chain recombines TRBV12-3 or TRBV12-4 with TRBJ1-2; D is perhaps TRBD1 (6 bases). V was cut by 4 bases and J by 12 bases, with 12 bases left in between. CDR3 size: 11 residues. The CDR3 DNA follows: TGTGCCAGCAGTTGGGTAGGGGGGCACACCTTC. It codes for CASSWVGGHTF.

In DNA, the CDR3 is TGTGCCAGTAGTAGCTGGGGCGCGGGAGGCTCCGGGGAGCTGTTTTTT. Protein product: CASSSWGAGGSGELFF. The chain recombines TRBV19 with TRBJ2-2; 8 nucleotides agree with TRBD2. The V gene end was trimmed by 4 bases and the J gene end by 6 bases; junction bases not matched to a gene: 10. Germline CDR1 is LNHDA and CDR2 is SQIVND (reference sequence). The CDR3 totals 16 residues.

This clonotype was detected a few times. The rearrangement links TRBV5-1 to TRBJ1-6; D is ambiguous. The CDR3 loop spans 13 amino acids. Germline lookup yields CDR1 SGHRS and CDR2 YFSETQ. Between the trimmed V and J ends, which lost 4 bases and 8 bases, there was a span of 10 bases. In DNA, the CDR3 is TGCGCCAGCAGCAACAAAATGGATTCACCCCTCCACTTT. Its translation is CASSNKMDSPLHF. Based on the CDR3 plus reference TRBV5-1 and TRBJ1-6, the full variable domain is KAGVTQTPRYLIKTRGQQVTLSCSPISGHRSVSWYQQTPGQGLQFLFEYFSETQRNKGNFPGRFSGRQFSNSRSEMNVSTLELGDSALYLCASSNKMDSPLHFGNGTRLTVT.

This rearrangement joins TRBV15 to TRBJ1-1; 7 bases agree with TRBD1. The V gene end was trimmed by 5 bases and the J gene end by 2 bases; junction bases not matched to a gene: 14. The CDR3 is 17 amino acids. CDR1 LNHNV and CDR2 YYDKDF come from the germline V gene (reference sequence). The CDR3 loop reads CATSGFRQGGANTEAFF. The CDR3 bases are TGTGCCACCAGCGGGTTCCGACAGGGTGGGGCCAACACTGAAGCTTTCTTT.

The V call is TRBV7-8, the J call TRBJ2-3; 11 bases fit TRBD2. Losses at the gene ends were 6 bases for V and 1 base for J; bases not matched to a gene: 3. The length of the CDR3 is 15 residues. CDR1 is SGHVS and CDR2 is FQNEAQ in the germline V gene. The CDR3: CASRLAGERTDTQYF. In DNA form, the CDR3 reads TGTGCCAGCAGACTAGCGGGGGAACGCACAGATACGCAGTATTTT.

This clonotype came up a few times. A far larger clone is one base from this, pointing to a likely read error. The V gene is TRBV2, the J gene TRBJ1-2; D ambiguous. Germline V CDR1 and CDR2: SNHLY, FYNNEI. V was pared by 6 bases and J by 8 bases, with 10 bases between. CDR3 length: 11 residues. The CDR3 is CASRGRAGYTF. The CDR3 DNA sequence: TGTGCCAGCAGGGGCCGGGCCGGCTACACCTTC.

Here the CDR3 reads CASSLRGSSGTSGREQYF. The CDR3, as DNA: TGTGCCAGCAGCCTACGGGGATCATCTGGGACTAGCGGGAGGGAGCAGTACTTC. The gene calls are TRBV12-5 and TRBJ2-7, with 15 bases aligning to TRBD2. This CDR3 is 18 amino acids long. The germline CDR1 and CDR2 sequences are LGHNT and FRNRAP.

The chain joins TRBV19 to TRBJ1-4; D might be TRBD1 (5 bases). CDR1 is LNHDA and CDR2 is SQIVND in the germline V gene (reference sequence). The CDR3 loop spans 15 amino acids. The germline V and J ends were trimmed by 7 bases and 5 bases, with 17 bases remaining between them. As DNA, the CDR3 is TGTGCCAGTAATCAATGGGGCAGGGAAAATGAAAAACTGTTTTTT. It is translated as CASNQWGRENEKLFF.

The J gene is TRBJ2-5, the V gene TRBV15; D not certain. Trimming removed 0 bases from V and 4 bases from J, with 15 bases in between. Germline assignment: CDR1 LNHNV and CDR2 YYDKDF (reference sequence). CDR3 length: 16 amino acids. DNA for the CDR3: TGTGCCACCAGCAGAGATGTGCTAGAGGTGCGAGAGACCCAGTACTTC. This encodes CATSRDVLEVRETQYF.

This clonotype was counted a few times. The V call is TRBV7-8, the J call TRBJ2-1, with D possibly TRBD1 on 5 matching bases. Germline-derived CDR1 and CDR2 are SGHVS and FQNEAQ. CDR3 length: 14 amino acids. The germline V and J ends were trimmed by 5 bases and 9 bases, with 17 bases remaining between them. As DNA, the CDR3 is TGTGCCAGCAGCCTATCACTGGTGACAGTTGAGCAGTTCTTC. Translated, it gives CASSLSLVTVEQFF.

About this clonotype itself: A read error is possible here, since a much larger clone lies one base away. As the CDR3 is not closed by the conserved phenylalanine or tryptophan, this likely results from a read error. The chain uses TRBV2 and TRBJ1-1; D remains unclear. Looked up from germline, CDR1 is SNHLY and CDR2 is FYNNEI. The V and J ends lost 6 bases and 1 base respectively, with 12 bases between them. This CDR3 region has 14 residues. The CDR3 DNA follows: TGTGCCAGCAGCCCCCGTGTTGGGAACACTGAAGCTTTCGTT. Encoded protein: CASSPRVGNTEAFV.

The J gene is TRBJ2-7, the V gene TRBV11-2; TRBD1 might be the D (6 bases). Trimming removed 2 bases from V and 8 bases from J, with 10 bases in between. The CDR3 is made up of 12 amino acids. Germline-derived CDR1 and CDR2 are SGHAT and FQNNGV. The CDR3 spells CASSLLGAQQYF. DNA for the CDR3: TGTGCCAGCAGCTTATTGGGGGCGCAGCAGTACTTC.

This chain connects TRBV2 to TRBJ1-5; weak D call: TRBD1 (5 bases). V was pared by 3 bases and J by 3 bases, with 9 bases between. The CDR3 sequence is 14 residues long. CDR1 and CDR2 (germline): SNHLY, FYNNEI. The CDR3 DNA is TGTGCCAGCAGTGAGGGCAGGGACAATCAGCCCCAGCATTTT. Its translation: CASSEGRDNQPQHF.

The V call is TRBV7-9, the J call TRBJ2-2; the match to TRBD2 covers 8 bases. The trim removed 5 bases at V and 7 bases at J, leaving 9 bases unmatched. The CDR3 consists of 15 residues. CDR1 and CDR2 (germline): SEHNR, FQNEAQ (reference sequence). CDR3 amino acids: CASSLTGTSFGELFF. CDR3 DNA: TGTGCCAGCAGCCTCACCGGGACTAGTTTCGGGGAGCTGTTTTTT.

This clonotype has just a few counts. The chain recombines TRBV4-1 with TRBJ1-2; possible D gene TRBD1, 6 bases. The germline gives CDR1 MGHRA, CDR2 YSYEKL. CDR3 length: 15 residues. The ends were cut back, 4 bases at V and 1 base at J, with 13 bases in the middle. The CDR3 nucleotides are TGCGCCAGCAGCCCCGGGGGGGGGCTTAACTATGGCTACACCTTC. Translation gives CASSPGGGLNYGYTF.

Remarks on this clonotype: A read error may account for a junction end that differs from germline. V and J are TRBV7-9 and TRBJ2-2; 8 nucleotides align to TRBD1. In germline, CDR1 is SEHNR, CDR2 FQNEAQ (reference sequence). This CDR3 region has 11 residues. CDR3 sequence: CASSPTGDLFF. The CDR3 DNA follows: TGTGCCAGCAGCCCGACAGGGGATCTGTTTTTT.

This clonotype was observed many times. V is TRBV19 and J is TRBJ1-2; TRBD1 might be the D (5 bases). CDR1 LNHDA and CDR2 SQIVND come from the germline V gene (reference sequence). V gave up 3 bases and J gave up 6 bases, with 11 bases separating them. This CDR3 is built from 13 residues. The CDR3, as DNA: TGTGCCAGTAGTATCGGACAATGGAATGGCTACACCTTC. Its protein product is CASSIGQWNGYTF. Looking up the rest from reference TRBV19 and TRBJ1-2 gives the full variable domain: DGGITQSPKYLFRKEGQNVTLSCEQNLNHDAMYWYRQDPGQGLRLIYYSQIVNDFQKGDIAEGYSVSREKKESFPLTVTSAQKNPTAFYLCASSIGQWNGYTFGSGTRLTVV.

This clonotype came up a few times. The chain carries TRBV19 and TRBJ1-5; D unclear. Per germline, CDR1 LNHDA and CDR2 SQIVND (reference sequence). The CDR3 length is 14 residues. Trimming took 7 bases from V and 0 from J, leaving 10 bases between them. The CDR3 DNA reads TGTGCCAGTAAGGACCAGTTTAGCAATCAGCCCCAGCATTTT. Amino acids: CASKDQFSNQPQHF.

The CDR3 region is CASTLGQQAVNYGYTF. In DNA, the CDR3 is TGTGCCAGCACCCTGGGTCAGCAGGCGGTGAACTATGGCTACACCTTC. The chain links TRBV7-3 to TRBJ1-2, with no clear D. Trimming took 7 bases from V and 2 from J, leaving 20 bases between them. The CDR3 sequence is 16 residues long. The germline CDR1 and CDR2 sequences are SGHTA and FQGTGA. Looking up the rest from reference TRBV7-3 and TRBJ1-2 gives the full variable domain: GAGVSQTPSNKVTEKGKYVELRCDPISGHTALYWYRQSLGQGPEFLIYFQGTGAADDSGLPNDRFFAVRPEGSVSTLKIQRTERGDSAVYLCASTLGQQAVNYGYTFGSGTRLTVV.

This clonotype occurred many times. The V gene is TRBV7-2, the J gene TRBJ1-1; TRBD1 might be the D (5 bases). V was pared by 1 base and J by 11 bases, with 11 bases between. CDR1 is SGHTA, CDR2 FQGNSA, per germline. CDR3 length equals 12 residues. CDR3 sequence: CASSLGAGHAFF. The CDR3 DNA sequence: TGTGCCAGCAGCTTAGGGGCGGGGCACGCTTTCTTT.

In the case of this clonotype: Sequence at one end of the junction differs from germline and may be a read error. J is TRBJ2-7 and V is TRBV9; D perhaps matches TRBD2 (6 bases). The CDR3 is 15 amino acids. Germline V gives CDR1 SGDLS, CDR2 YYNGEE. The CDR3 reads CASSRRAGFEDEQYF. CDR3 DNA sequence: TGCGCCAGCAGCCGGAGGGCCGGGTTTGAGGACGAGCAGTACTTC.

In this sample, this clonotype turned up a few times. This could be a read error, since a much larger clone is one nucleotide away. The rearrangement links TRBV10-3 to TRBJ2-7; 7 nucleotides align to TRBD2. After removal of 7 bases from V and 2 bases from J, the junction contained 14 bases not matched to a gene. Germline CDR1 reads ENHRY; CDR2 reads SYGVKD. The CDR3 consists of 16 residues. CDR3 sequence: CAIKDGGSSRAYEQYF. CDR3 DNA: TGTGCCATCAAAGACGGGGGGAGTAGCAGGGCCTACGAGCAGTACTTC.

The V call is TRBV10-2, the J call TRBJ1-5, with D tentatively TRBD1 (6 bases). Germline V CDR1 and CDR2: WSHSY, SAAADI. The ends were cut back, 0 bases at V and 5 bases at J, with 20 bases in the middle. The CDR3 spans 18 residues. The CDR3 region is CASSESGSGVGGHQPQHF. The CDR3 DNA reads as TGCGCCAGCAGTGAGTCAGGGTCTGGGGTTGGGGGCCATCAGCCCCAGCATTTT.

This clonotype was observed at least ten times. The chain has TRBV7-8 and TRBJ1-1; the D gene is possibly TRBD1 (5 bases). The CDR3 spans 14 residues. Trimming stripped 0 bases from V and 5 bases from J, with 10 bases between. CDR1 SGHVS and CDR2 FQNEAQ come from the germline V gene. This chain's CDR3 is CASSLARDGTEAFF. DNA of the CDR3: TGTGCCAGCAGCTTAGCCAGGGACGGGACTGAAGCTTTCTTT.

On this clonotype: No conserved phenylalanine or tryptophan ends this CDR3, so it is likely a read error. The limits of the CDR3 on the DNA are not certain, so only TCRdb's listed CDR3 is given. The J gene is TRBJ1-1, the V gene TRBV29-1; the table calls TRBD1, which could not be checked here. The CDR3 totals 8 residues, both ends included. Per germline, CDR1 SQVTM and CDR2 ANQGSEA. CDR3 sequence: CSVTGTGL.

The chain has TRBV7-8 and TRBJ2-7; weak D call: TRBD1 (6 bases). Germline V CDR1 and CDR2: SGHVS, FQNEAQ. The CDR3 is 16 amino acids. V was pared by 5 bases and J by 0 bases, with 17 bases between. CDR3 nucleotides: TGTGCCAGCAGCCTGCAGGGACAAGGGCTCTCCTACGAGCAGTACTTC. Translation gives CASSLQGQGLSYEQYF.

CDR3 amino acids: CASSLGQGGIGVYGYTF. DNA for the CDR3: TGTGCCAGCAGTTTGGGACAGGGGGGAATCGGGGTCTATGGCTACACCTTC. The J gene is TRBJ1-2, the V gene TRBV27, with 11 bases lining up with TRBD1. In germline, CDR1 is MNHEY, CDR2 SMNVEV (reference sequence). The V gene end was trimmed by 3 bases and the J gene end by 4 bases; junction bases not matched to a gene: 10. The CDR3 length is 17 residues.

This clonotype was seen a single time. V gene TRBV7-9 combines with J gene TRBJ2-3, with 7 bases aligning to TRBD1. The CDR3 covers 14 residues. Germline loops: CDR1 SEHNR, CDR2 FQNEAQ (reference sequence). Trimming removed 4 bases from V and 3 bases from J; junction bases left unmatched: 4. The CDR3 sequence is CASSSGQLTDTQYF. The DNA of the CDR3 is TGTGCCAGCAGCTCGGGACAGCTAACAGATACGCAGTATTTT.

At least ten counts were recorded for this clonotype. The V and J genes are TRBV7-9 and TRBJ2-7; TRBD2 matches 7 bases. Germline V gene data show CDR1 as SEHNR and CDR2 as FQNEAQ (reference sequence). The V segment lost 5 bases and the J segment 3 bases; nucleotides outside the gene matches: 16. CDR3 size: 17 residues. The DNA of the CDR3 is TGTGCCAGCAGCCCGAGGGAGAGCTTTGAGCGGGGCTACGAGCAGTACTTC. Translated, it gives CASSPRESFERGYEQYF.